Sequencing of this T cell receptor (beta chain) was carried out in a study of shared clonotypes between healthy human individuals. As for the study in general: Donors, aged 18 to 49, were a couple of women and three men.

Profiled with immunoSEQ multiplex PCR; TCRdb holds only in-frame clones, not every one. Of millions of clones listed, less than 95% are singletons. Naive-designated CD8 cells lacked CD45RO, were positively enriched for CCR7, and omitted terminally differentiated effector memory CD45RA+ cells. Study observations and caveats: Researchers found naive subsets generally carried larger estimated richness than memory subsets.

The CDR3 spans 14 residues. Trimming cost V 8 bases and J 1 base, with 14 bases left between them. CDR1 is MNHEY and CDR2 is SMNVEV in the germline V gene (reference sequence). A note on this clone: Its antigen is still unknown.

Sequences were obtained from naive CD8+ T cells sorted from blood. The chain employs TRBV27 and TRBJ1-1, with D uncertain. This sequence originates from a man younger than 35 in good health. CDR3 DNA: TGTGCCAGCCGAGACGAGACGGCGAACACTGAAGCTTTCTTT. Protein: CASRDETANTEAFF.